Reported below is one T cell receptor (beta chain). The antigen remains undetermined. This sample stems from a study of cytomegalovirus exposure and HLA in healthy donors. Study-wide results and limits: Despite most TCR sequences being rare, some public TCRs occurred in many donors.

Primers: 60 Vbeta forward and 13 Jbeta reverse. Produced via immunoSEQ multiplex PCR; TCRdb's table is partial and in-frame only. The profile covers 150,000 to 200,000 clones, with about 81% appearing a single time and 1.5% to 2% taken by the ten largest. Germline V gene data show CDR1 as GTSNPN and CDR2 as SVGIG (reference sequence). Deletions cut 4 bases from V and 4 bases from J, with 16 bases between. The CDR3 sequence is 15 residues long. The sequence was obtained from a young woman in good health and CMV-seronegative. The rearrangement links TRBV30 to TRBJ1-4; D remains ambiguous. The specimen was PBMCs. CDR3 in DNA: TGTGCCTGGATCCCCCCTTGGGCAGATAATGAAAAACTGTTTTTT. Protein sequence: CAWIPPWADNEKLFF.